Listed below are T cell receptor beta chains from one sample, sequenced in a study of blood T cell repertoires in COVID-19. Generated by immunoSEQ multiplex PCR, the TCRdb table keeps only in-frame clones and is missing some. Of some 120,000 clones detected, around 80% appear once; the ten largest clones hold about 5.5%. The sequenced material came from peripheral blood. The receptors derive from an older man with active or convalescent COVID-19. Both conserved end residues are part of each CDR3. The D gene is left open where the match is weak. Clone size is not always given. Where it is, it says once, few, many or a class for expanded clones.

J gene,D gene,clone size,V gene,CDR3 DNA,CDR3 protein
TRBJ1-1,NA,NA,TRBV12-3/TRBV12-4,TGTGCCAGCCGGGGGGTAAACACTGAAGCTTTCTTT,CASRGVNTEAFF
TRBJ2-5,NA,NA,TRBV6-1,TGTGCCAGCAGAGGGGGGGGGCAAGAGACCCAGTACTTC,CASRGGGQETQYF
TRBJ2-7,NA,few,TRBV29-1,TGCAGCGCTAGGAGCTCCTACGAGCAGTACTTC,CSARSSYEQYF
TRBJ2-5,TRBD2,NA,TRBV7-2,TGTGCCAGCAGCTTGACTAGCGGGAGTCAAGAGACCCAGTACTTC,CASSLTSGSQETQYF
TRBJ1-5,NA,NA,TRBV28,TGTGCCAGCAGTAAAGTCCAGAGCAATCAGCCCCAGCATTTT,CASSKVQSNQPQHF
TRBJ2-7,NA,once,TRBV19,TGTGCCAGTAGTATAGGGGGCTACTACGAGCAGTACTTC,CASSIGGYYEQYF
TRBJ2-3,TRBD2,NA,TRBV6-5,TGTGCCAGCAAAGCGGGACTAGTGACAGATACGCAGTATTTT,CASKAGLVTDTQYF
TRBJ1-5,NA,NA,TRBV19,TGTGCCAGTAGCAGGGATAGCAATCAGCCCCAGCATTTT,CASSRDSNQPQHF
TRBJ1-2,NA,NA,TRBV3-1/TRBV3-2,TGTGCCAGCAGCCAAGAGAGAGGGTGGGAATATGGCTACACCTTC,CASSQERGWEYGYTF
TRBJ2-3,NA,NA,TRBV5-8,TGTGCCAGCAGCTTCTCGACAGGATACACAGATACGCAGTATTTT,CASSFSTGYTDTQYF
TRBJ2-3,TRBD2,NA,TRBV5-4,TGTGCCAGCAGCTTGGCTAGCGGGGCGGGCACAGATACGCAGTATTTT,CASSLASGAGTDTQYF
TRBJ2-7,TRBD2,NA,TRBV4-3,TGCGCCAGCAGCCACGGGGGGGGTCTCGAGCAGTACTTC,CASSHGGGLEQYF
TRBJ1-2,TRBD1,few,TRBV3-1/TRBV3-2,TGTGCCAGCAGCCCGACAGGGCCCTATGGCTACACCTTC,CASSPTGPYGYTF
TRBJ1-1,TRBD1,NA,TRBV27,TGTGCCAGCAGGGGACAGGGGATCACTGAAGCTTTCTTT,CASRGQGITEAFF
TRBJ2-2,TRBD1,NA,TRBV30,TGTGCCACGGTGGGGCGTATTCGGACAGGGCGCCGATCCACCGGGGAGCTGTTTTTT,CATVGRIRTGRRSTGELFF
TRBJ2-1,NA,NA,TRBV9,TGTGCCAGCAGCGTAGGGGACATATACAATGAGCAGTTCTTC,CASSVGDIYNEQFF
TRBJ2-3,NA,NA,TRBV5-1,TGCGCCAGCAGCTCGCATGGCGGAACAGATACGCAGTATTTT,CASSSHGGTDTQYF
TRBJ1-4,TRBD1,NA,TRBV27,TGTGCCAGCGCTTCAAACAGGGGAATTAATGAAAAACTGTTTTTT,CASASNRGINEKLFF
TRBJ2-1,NA,NA,TRBV5-1,TGCGCCAGCAGCTTGGCAGGGATCTACAATGAGCAGTTCTTC,CASSLAGIYNEQFF
TRBJ2-2,TRBD1,NA,TRBV28,TGTGCCAGCCTGGTACCGGGACAGGGTAACACCGGGGAGCTGTTTTTT,CASLVPGQGNTGELFF
TRBJ2-5,NA,NA,TRBV5-5,TGTGCCAGCACCCCGTGGCAGGGGCAAGAGACCCAGTACTTC,CASTPWQGQETQYF
TRBJ2-5,TRBD2,NA,TRBV7-2,TGTGCCAGCAGCATCACTAGCGGGGGGGCACGGACCCAGTACTTC,CASSITSGGARTQYF